These 22 T cell receptor beta chains came from one sample sequenced in a study of blood T cells in healthy people across ages. A second roughly 6 to 11 cycle PCR used barcoded and J-beta primers. MiXCR, run by TCRdb on the 5' RACE reads, gives a single entry per CDR3 protein. The profile shows around 580,000 distinct CDR3 sequences, roughly 48% of them singletons. The sample consisted of blood. Receptors originate from an elderly man in good health.

The chain recombines TRBV6-5 with TRBJ2-1, with 10 bases matching TRBD2. The CDR3 is 15 residues long. Germline-derived CDR1 and CDR2 are MNHEY and SVGAGI. The ends lost 8 bases at V and 4 bases at J; junction bases unmatched: 8. CDR3 residues: CASGVGLAEYNEQFF. As DNA, the CDR3 is TGTGCCAGCGGGGTCGGACTAGCGGAATACAATGAGCAGTTCTTC.

The CDR3 DNA reads TGCAGTGCTTACCGGGACAGGGGGCGATATGAGCAGTTCTTC. This gives the protein CSAYRDRGRYEQFF. This chain joins TRBV20-1 and TRBJ2-1, with 12 bases fitting TRBD1. CDR3 length: 14 residues. With 5 bases clipped from V and 8 bases from J, the junction kept 7 bases outside the gene matches. Germline CDR1 DFQATT, CDR2 SNEGSKA (reference sequence).

V is TRBV7-9 and J is TRBJ1-4; D remains unclear. Germline V gives CDR1 SEHNR, CDR2 FQNEAQ (reference sequence). CDR3 length: 15 residues. V was cut by 1 base and J by 6 bases, with 12 bases left in between. CDR3 residues: CASSLVSGLDEKLFF. CDR3 nucleotides: TGTGCCAGCAGCTTAGTGTCGGGGTTGGATGAAAAACTGTTTTTT.

In DNA form, the CDR3 reads TGCGCCAGCAGCCAAGAGGGAGGGTCTAGCACAGATACGCAGTATTTT. Translating gives CASSQEGGSSTDTQYF. The chain employs TRBV4-3 and TRBJ2-3, with TRBD2 matching over 7 bases. Trimming removed 0 bases from V and 0 bases from J; junction bases left unmatched: 3. This CDR3 is 16 amino acids long. CDR1 is LGHNA, CDR2 YSLEER, per germline.

V usage is TRBV19 and J usage is TRBJ2-6; D is unresolved. Germline CDR1 LNHDA, CDR2 SQIVND (reference sequence). Trimming removed 5 bases at V and 0 bases at J, with 11 bases between. This CDR3 is 16 amino acids long. CDR3 in amino acids: CASSWQPLSGANVLTF. The DNA of the CDR3 is TGTGCCAGTAGTTGGCAGCCCCTCTCTGGGGCCAACGTCCTGACTTTC.

This clonotype was observed a handful of times. The chain recombines TRBV7-9 with TRBJ2-3, with D unclear. V was cut by 6 bases and J by 4 bases, with 14 bases left in between. The CDR3 is 14 residues long. Germline CDR1 and CDR2: SEHNR and FQNEAQ (reference sequence). CDR3 sequence: CASRLLHSADTQYF. As DNA, the CDR3 is TGTGCCAGCAGGTTACTCCACTCCGCAGATACGCAGTATTTT.

This clonotype has a handful of counts. V is TRBV5-1 and J is TRBJ2-3; weak D call: TRBD2 (6 bases). Trimming stripped 0 bases from V and 0 bases from J, with 8 bases between. Germline V gene lookup returns CDR1 SGHRS and CDR2 YFSETQ. The CDR3 consists of 15 residues. The CDR3 DNA follows: TGCGCCAGCAGCTTGGATGGGACTAGCACAGATACGCAGTATTTT. It is translated as CASSLDGTSTDTQYF.

The rearrangement joins TRBV11-3 to TRBJ2-7, with D maybe TRBD2 (6 bases). With the DNA end fitting TRBJ2-5 better, the J assignment may be wrong. Per the germline V gene, CDR1 is SGHNT and CDR2 is YENEEA. The CDR3 runs to 14 residues. CDR3 region: CASSRPGEVETQYF. CDR3 coding DNA: TGTGCCAGCAGCCGCCCGGGGGAGGTGGAGACCCAGTACTTC.

This chain joins TRBV11-3 and TRBJ2-5; perhaps D is TRBD1 or TRBD2 (5 bases each). The germline V gene has CDR1 SGHNT and CDR2 YENEEA. This CDR3 is built from 15 residues. With 1 base removed from V and 1 base from J, the gap between germline ends came to 10 bases. The CDR3 bases are TGTGCCAGCAGCTTAGGGGGGACCTCCCAAGAGACCCAGTACTTC. It specifies CASSLGGTSQETQYF.

The chain joins TRBV7-9 to TRBJ1-6; 7 bases match TRBD1. V was pared by 5 bases and J by 5 bases, with 3 bases of the junction left unmatched. CDR1 and CDR2 from the germline V gene are SEHNR and FQNEAQ (reference sequence). The CDR3 is made up of 14 amino acids. The CDR3 DNA sequence: TGTGCCAGCAGCATAGGGACAGATAATTCACCCCTCCACTTT. Translating it yields CASSIGTDNSPLHF.

V gene TRBV7-3 combines with J gene TRBJ2-1; 10 positions match TRBD2. The CDR3 is 18 amino acids. Germline values: CDR1 SGHTA, CDR2 FQGTGA. V was pared by 2 bases and J by 3 bases, with 10 bases of the junction left unmatched. The CDR3 protein is CASSLLGATSGNYNEQFF. The CDR3 nucleotides are TGTGCCAGCAGCTTATTAGGAGCTACTAGCGGGAACTACAATGAGCAGTTCTTC.

For this clonotype: The junction departs from the called germline gene at one end, perhaps through a read error. The CDR3 protein is CANSQGPDRGANVLTF. The CDR3 region has the DNA TGCGCCAACAGCCAGGGCCCTGACAGAGGGGCCAACGTCCTGACTTTC. This sequence joins TRBV4-3 and TRBJ2-6; possible D gene TRBD1, 5 bases. The CDR3 contains 16 residues. In germline, CDR1 is LGHNA, CDR2 YSLEER.

This clonotype was picked up a small number of times. This chain links TRBV7-6 with TRBJ2-7; 7 nucleotides agree with TRBD1. Germline V CDR1 and CDR2: SGHVS, FNYEAQ. The junction had 7 bases not matched to a gene; V was cut back by 1 base and J by 4 bases. This CDR3 has 15 residues. DNA of the CDR3: TGTGCCAGCAGCTTAGTCGGGCAGGGGGAGTACGAGCAGTACTTC. Protein: CASSLVGQGEYEQYF.

In its sample, this clonotype was seen a few times. The rearrangement uses TRBV29-1 and TRBJ2-3, with 13 bases matching TRBD2. V dropped 7 bases and J dropped 8; count of bases not matched to a gene: 9. Germline CDR1 SQVTM, CDR2 ANQGSEA. There are 14 residues in the CDR3. The CDR3 sequence: CSEGTSGAIGTQYF. The CDR3 DNA reads as TGCAGCGAGGGGACTAGCGGGGCCATCGGTACGCAGTATTTT.

The chain joins TRBV6-2 or TRBV6-3 to TRBJ2-7, with D possibly matching TRBD2 (6 bases). CDR1 and CDR2 from the germline V gene are MNHEY and SVGEGT. Trimming took 6 bases from V and 1 from J, leaving 13 bases between them. This CDR3 contains 14 residues. The CDR3 region is CASRRKGLSYEQYF. In DNA form, the CDR3 reads TGTGCCAGCAGGCGAAAGGGACTGTCCTACGAGCAGTACTTC.

The chain carries TRBV20-1 and TRBJ2-3, with TRBD1 identical over 8 bases. This CDR3 spans 13 amino acids. Germline-derived CDR1 and CDR2 are DFQATT and SNEGSKA (reference sequence). The V and J ends lost 6 bases and 4 bases, in that order; junction bases with no gene match: 6. The chain's CDR3 is CSARVTGADTQYF. The CDR3 DNA is TGCAGTGCCCGGGTGACAGGGGCAGATACGCAGTATTTT.

This clonotype has more than one count but fewer than ten. The chain joins TRBV27 to TRBJ2-7; perhaps TRBD1 as D (5 bases). The CDR3 runs 13 residues. V was cut by 7 bases and J by 3 bases, with 13 bases left in between. The germline CDR1 and CDR2 sequences are MNHEY and SMNVEV (reference sequence). The CDR3 protein is CASIVGVIYEQYF. As DNA, the CDR3 is TGTGCCAGCATAGTAGGGGTTATCTACGAGCAGTACTTC.

The chain is built from TRBV29-1 and TRBJ2-1; 8 bases map to TRBD2. This CDR3 comprises 13 residues. J was trimmed by 4 bases and V by 3 bases; bases with no gene match: 2. CDR1 is SQVTM and CDR2 is ANQGSEA in the germline V gene. The CDR3 DNA is TGCAGCGTTGATCGGGGGGGATACAATGAGCAGTTCTTC. Protein product: CSVDRGGYNEQFF.

The genes are TRBV12-3 or TRBV12-4 and TRBJ2-7; tentatively, D is TRBD2 (5 bases). The CDR3 is 14 amino acids. V shed 6 bases and J shed 3 bases, with 15 bases lying between them. The CDR3 sequence is CASSQIGLVYEQYF. CDR3 coding DNA: TGTGCCAGCAGCCAAATTGGACTTGTCTACGAGCAGTACTTC.

There are many counts of this clonotype. The chain carries TRBV11-2 and TRBJ2-3; D ambiguous. Trimming shortened V by 5 bases and J by 5 bases, and 8 bases separated the two germline ends. Germline CDR1 is SGHAT and CDR2 is FQNNGV. The CDR3 is 12 residues long. The CDR3 region is CASSRMGDTQYF. In DNA, the CDR3 is TGTGCCAGCAGCCGAATGGGAGATACGCAGTATTTT. Full variable domain (missing parts from reference TRBV11-2 and TRBJ2-3): EAGVAQSPRYKIIEKRQSVAFWCNPISGHATLYWYQQILGQGPKLLIQFQNNGVVDDSQLPKDRFSAERLKGVDSTLKIQPAKLEDSAVYLCASSRMGDTQYFGPGTRLTVL.

The chain uses TRBV28 and TRBJ1-5; TRBD1 aligns across 8 bases. This CDR3 comprises 14 residues. Germline CDR1 reads MDHEN; CDR2 reads SYDVKM. Losses at the gene ends were 9 bases for V and 0 bases for J; bases not matched to a gene: 4. The CDR3 sequence is CASEQGGSNQPQHF. The CDR3 region has the DNA TGTGCCAGTGAACAGGGGGGTAGCAATCAGCCCCAGCATTTT.

This chain's CDR3 is CASSSFRLAGSTDTQYF. The CDR3 nucleotides are TGTGCCAGCAGCTCCTTTCGCCTAGCGGGGTCCACAGATACGCAGTATTTT. This sequence joins TRBV7-2 and TRBJ2-3; TRBD2 matches 9 bases. This CDR3 comprises 17 residues. The ends lost 4 bases at V and 2 bases at J; junction bases unmatched: 10. Germline V CDR1 and CDR2: SGHTA, FQGNSA. Full variable domain (outside the CDR3, taken from reference TRBV7-2 and TRBJ2-3): GAGVSQSPSNKVTEKGKDVELRCDPISGHTALYWYRQSLGQGLEFLIYFQGNSAPDKSGLPSDRFSAERTGGSVSTLTIQRTQQEDSAVYLCASSSFRLAGSTDTQYFGPGTRLTVL.